The T cell receptor beta chain described here comes from a study of preoperative IRX-2 immunotherapy in early breast cancer. Treatment described: preoperative locoregional IRX-2 cytokine immunotherapy. Samples came from a phase Ib trial of preoperative locoregional IRX-2 cytokine immunotherapy. Germline CDR1 reads SGHTA; CDR2 reads FQGNSA. This CDR3 contains 13 residues. V was trimmed by 1 base and J by 2 bases, leaving 5 bases between them. This table comes from immunoSEQ multiplex PCR, and its TCRdb copy is limited to in-frame clones, with some not included. The sample includes about 62,000 clones, approximately 94% of them seen just once.

The clonotype originates from a human donor with breast cancer. Sampling was carried out from a patient treated with IRX-2 immunotherapy. The chain links TRBV7-2 to TRBJ1-1; no definite D call. CDR3 sequence reads: CASSLERNTEAFF. CDR3 nucleotide sequence: TGTGCCAGCAGCTTAGAGCGCAACACTGAAGCTTTCTTT.